This passage covers 2 T cell receptor beta chains from one sample sequenced in a study of blood T cells in healthy people across ages. Primers used in a second PCR of roughly 7 to 11 cycles were a sample-barcoded 5' primer and a J-beta primer mix. In TCRdb, the 5' RACE reads were re-called with MiXCR into one record per CDR3 protein. The repertoire has hundreds of thousands of distinct CDR3 sequences, more than 45% of them found once; the top ten carry roughly 22%. Material for sequencing was blood. The receptors were gathered from a man between 25 and 39 years old in good health.

The chain links TRBV15 to TRBJ2-1, with D perhaps matching TRBD2 (5 bases). The ends were cut back, 0 bases at V and 0 bases at J, with 9 bases in the middle. The length of the CDR3 is 16 residues. CDR1 and CDR2 from the germline V gene are LNHNV and YYDKDF (reference sequence). The CDR3 is CATSRDLGSSYNEQFF. As DNA, the CDR3 is TGTGCCACCAGCAGAGATCTGGGGAGCTCCTACAATGAGCAGTTCTTC.

The chain joins TRBV27 to TRBJ2-2; D uncertain. Germline CDR1 is MNHEY and CDR2 is SMNVEV (reference sequence). CDR3 size: 13 residues. V was pared by 7 bases and J by 6 bases, with 12 bases between. The CDR3: CASTRRTAGELFF. CDR3 in DNA: TGTGCCAGCACCCGACGGACGGCCGGGGAGCTGTTTTTT.